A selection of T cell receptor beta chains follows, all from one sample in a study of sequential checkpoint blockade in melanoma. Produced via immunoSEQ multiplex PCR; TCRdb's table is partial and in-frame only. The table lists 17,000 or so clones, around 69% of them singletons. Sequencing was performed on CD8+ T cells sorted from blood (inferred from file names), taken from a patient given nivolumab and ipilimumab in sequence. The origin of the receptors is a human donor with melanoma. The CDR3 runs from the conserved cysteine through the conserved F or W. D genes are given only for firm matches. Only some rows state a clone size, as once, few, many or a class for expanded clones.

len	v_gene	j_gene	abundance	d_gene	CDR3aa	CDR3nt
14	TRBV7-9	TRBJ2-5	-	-	CASSETGIQETQYF	TGTGCCAGCAGCGAGACAGGTATCCAAGAGACCCAGTACTTC
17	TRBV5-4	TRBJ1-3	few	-	CASSQDSLGQLPNTIYF	TGCGCCAGCAGCCAAGATTCTCTTGGGCAGCTACCAAACACCATATATTTT
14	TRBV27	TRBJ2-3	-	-	CASSLGQIADTQYF	TGTGCCAGCAGTTTAGGACAGATCGCAGATACGCAGTATTTT
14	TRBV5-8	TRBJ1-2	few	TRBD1	CARTDRDPHYGYTF	TGTGCCAGAACGGACAGGGACCCTCACTATGGCTACACCTTC
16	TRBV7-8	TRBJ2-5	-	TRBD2	CASSAGLAGAVETQYF	TGTGCCAGCAGCGCCGGACTAGCGGGGGCCGTAGAGACCCAGTACTTC
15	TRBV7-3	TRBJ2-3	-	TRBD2	CASSRSGGAGDTQYF	TGTGCCAGCAGCCGAAGCGGGGGGGCAGGAGATACGCAGTATTTT
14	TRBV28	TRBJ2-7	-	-	CASSPRQELYEQYF	TGTGCCAGCAGTCCTCGACAGGAACTCTACGAGCAGTACTTC
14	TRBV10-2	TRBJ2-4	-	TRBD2	CASTGEGAGGIQYF	TGCGCCAGCACCGGGGAAGGGGCGGGGGGCATTCAGTACTTC
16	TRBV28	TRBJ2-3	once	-	CASSPGRVMNTDTQYF	TGTGCCAGCAGTCCCGGCCGGGTTATGAACACAGATACGCAGTATTTT
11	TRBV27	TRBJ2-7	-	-	CASSSNYEQYF	TGTGCCAGCAGTTCTAACTACGAGCAGTACTTC
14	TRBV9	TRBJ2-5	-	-	CASSSSGEQETQYF	TGTGCCAGCAGCTCCTCGGGGGAGCAAGAGACCCAGTACTTC
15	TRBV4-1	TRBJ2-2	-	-	CASRLTTLDTGELFF	TGCGCCAGCAGATTGACAACCCTCGACACCGGGGAGCTGTTTTTT
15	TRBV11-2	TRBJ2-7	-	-	CASSFGGRDSYEQYF	TGTGCCAGCAGCTTTGGAGGGCGGGACTCCTACGAGCAGTACTTC
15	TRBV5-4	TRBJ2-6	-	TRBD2	CASSLSGGGANVLTF	TGTGCCAGCAGCTTATCGGGAGGTGGGGCCAACGTCCTGACTTTC
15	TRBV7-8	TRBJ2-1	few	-	CASSVAGSAAGEQFF	TGTGCCAGCAGCGTAGCCGGTAGCGCGGCCGGTGAGCAGTTCTTC
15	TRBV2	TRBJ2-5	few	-	CASSAPVSPQETQYF	TGTGCCAGCAGTGCCCCCGTATCCCCTCAAGAGACCCAGTACTTC
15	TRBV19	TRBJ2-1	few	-	CASSPPRVSYNEQFF	TGTGCCAGTAGTCCCCCTAGAGTCTCCTACAATGAGCAGTTCTTC
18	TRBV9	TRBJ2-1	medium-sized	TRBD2	CASSARDTIAGSKNEQFF	TGTGCCAGCAGCGCCCGAGATACCATAGCGGGGAGTAAGAATGAGCAGTTCTTC
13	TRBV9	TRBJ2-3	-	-	CASSVGGRDTQYF	TGTGCCAGCAGCGTAGGGGGCAGGGATACGCAGTATTTT
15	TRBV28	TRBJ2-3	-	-	CASSFATGYTDTQYF	TGTGCCAGCAGTTTCGCGACAGGCTACACAGATACGCAGTATTTT
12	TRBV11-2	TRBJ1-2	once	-	CASSLGNGAGAF	TGTGCCAGCAGCTTAGGGAACGGAGCGGGCGCCTTC
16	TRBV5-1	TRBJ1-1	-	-	CASSSRTDAMNTEAFF	TGCGCCAGCAGCTCTCGGACAGACGCCATGAACACTGAAGCTTTCTTT
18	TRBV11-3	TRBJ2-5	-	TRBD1	CASSLDSDRERGQETQYF	TGTGCCAGCAGCTTAGACTCGGACAGGGAGAGGGGACAAGAGACCCAGTACTTC
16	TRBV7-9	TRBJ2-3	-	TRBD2	CASSPRTSGGRDTQYF	TGTGCCAGCAGCCCGAGGACTAGCGGGGGTAGAGATACGCAGTATTTT